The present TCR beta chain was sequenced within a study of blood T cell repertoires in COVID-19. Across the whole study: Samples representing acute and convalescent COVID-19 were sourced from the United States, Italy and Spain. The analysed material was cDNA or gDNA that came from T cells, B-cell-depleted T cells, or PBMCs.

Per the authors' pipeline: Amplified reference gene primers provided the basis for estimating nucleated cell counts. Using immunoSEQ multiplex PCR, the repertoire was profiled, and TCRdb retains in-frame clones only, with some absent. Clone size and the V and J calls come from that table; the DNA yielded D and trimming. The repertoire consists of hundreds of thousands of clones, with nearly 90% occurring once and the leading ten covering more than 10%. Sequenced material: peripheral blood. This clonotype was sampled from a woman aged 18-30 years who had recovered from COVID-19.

DNA for the CDR3: TGTGCCAGCAGCTTAGATTTTCTAGCGGGAATCTACAATGAGCAGTTCTTC. Translating it yields CASSLDFLAGIYNEQFF. This rearrangement joins TRBV11-3 to TRBJ2-1, with 9 bases identical to TRBD2. Germline V gene lookup returns CDR1 SGHNT and CDR2 YENEEA. Trimming removed 0 bases from V and 3 bases from J; junction bases left unmatched: 6. CDR3 length equals 17 residues. The full variable domain, completed using reference TRBV11-3 and TRBJ2-1, is EAGVVQSPRYKIIEKKQPVAFWCNPISGHNTLYWYLQNLGQGPELLIRYENEEAVDDSQLPKDRFSAERLKGVDSTLKIQPAELGDSAVYLCASSLDFLAGIYNEQFFGPGTRLTVL.